These 14 T cell receptor beta chains originate from one sample sequenced in a study of CD4 T cells in relation to SARS-CoV-2 and coronaviruses. The protocol was immunoSEQ multiplex PCR, while the TCRdb copy is restricted to in-frame clones and leaves out a portion. In the table there are approximately 70,000 clones, more than 80% of which are singletons. The unexposed donors gave CD4+ T cells in about 2011-2018, prior to COVID-19. The specimen sequenced was naive CD4+ T cells from PBMCs. The subset: naive CD4+ T cells isolated by negative enrichment. The receptors come from a human donor in good health.

A few counts support this clone. The rearrangement uses TRBV5-4 and TRBJ1-3; D might be TRBD1 (5 bases). CDR1 and CDR2 from the germline V gene are SGHNT and YYREEE (reference sequence). The CDR3 loop spans 18 amino acids. V dropped 1 base and J dropped 6 bases, with 23 bases sitting between them. The CDR3 region has the DNA TGTGCCAGCAGCTTGCTCTCAGGGAGGGAATTCGCCGCAAACACCATATATTTT. Amino acids: CASSLLSGREFAANTIYF.

CDR3 sequence (DNA): TGTGCCAGTAGTAAGCTGACTCAGCCCCAGCATTTT. It codes for CASSKLTQPQHF. The chain links TRBV19 to TRBJ1-5; D ambiguous. The V end lost 4 bases, the J end lost 6 bases, and 7 bases lay between the germline ends. The CDR3 length is 12 residues. The germline V gene has CDR1 LNHDA and CDR2 SQIVND (reference sequence).

J is TRBJ2-3 and V is TRBV5-1; D gene unclear. The germline V and J ends were trimmed by 4 bases and 0 bases, with 18 bases remaining between them. In germline, CDR1 is SGHRS, CDR2 YFSETQ. This CDR3 has 17 residues. The CDR3 DNA sequence: TGCGCCAGCAGCCGTACGCCCCCGAGGCTTAGCACAGATACGCAGTATTTT. This codes for CASSRTPPRLSTDTQYF.

The chain combines TRBV18 with TRBJ1-1; 8 bases are a match to TRBD1. Germline V gives CDR1 KGHSH, CDR2 LQKENI. J gave up 7 bases and V 2 bases, and 12 bases lay outside the gene matches. The CDR3 spans 16 residues. This chain's CDR3 is CASSPSSGQGSFEAFF. CDR3 nucleotides: TGTGCCAGCTCACCAAGCAGCGGACAGGGCTCCTTTGAAGCTTTCTTT.

V is TRBV18 and J is TRBJ1-5; D ambiguous. CDR1 and CDR2 (germline): KGHSH, LQKENI. Trimming took off 0 bases at V and 4 bases at J, with 1 base between the two ends. The CDR3 totals 12 residues. CDR3 bases: TGTGCCAGCTCACCACCTAATCAGCCCCAGCATTTT. Translation gives CASSPPNQPQHF.

The J gene is TRBJ1-4, the V gene TRBV18; D perhaps matches TRBD1 (6 bases). CDR3 length: 13 residues. The germline V and J ends were trimmed by 5 bases and 10 bases, with 14 bases remaining between them. In germline, CDR1 is KGHSH, CDR2 LQKENI. DNA for the CDR3: TGTGCCAGCTCAGGGGGCGCGGCCCCAAAACTGTTTTTT. Translation gives CASSGGAAPKLFF.

The chain links TRBV2 to TRBJ1-5; 8 positions agree with TRBD1. The CDR3 has 15 amino acids. CDR1 and CDR2 from the germline V gene are SNHLY and FYNNEI. V dropped 1 base and J dropped 6; count of bases not matched to a gene: 5. The CDR3 reads CASSEVDRVGQPQHF. CDR3 nucleotides: TGTGCCAGCAGTGAAGTGGACAGGGTTGGTCAGCCCCAGCATTTT.

The genes are TRBV7-2 and TRBJ2-3; D may be TRBD2 (8 bases). The CDR3 runs to 16 residues. V lost 8 bases to trimming and J lost 0 bases, with 18 bases between them. Germline lookup yields CDR1 SGHTA and CDR2 FQGNSA. The CDR3 sequence is CASQRGPSGSTDTQYF. CDR3 sequence (DNA): TGTGCCAGCCAAAGGGGGCCTAGCGGGAGCACAGATACGCAGTATTTT.

The genes are TRBV5-8 and TRBJ1-5, with 12 nucleotides matching TRBD1. Germline values: CDR1 SGHTS, CDR2 YDEGEE. V was pared by 1 base and J by 7 bases, with 6 bases of the junction left unmatched. CDR3 length equals 16 residues. As DNA, the CDR3 is TGTGCCAGCAGCTTGCCGGGACAGGGGGCTCGACAGCCCCAGCATTTT. This codes for CASSLPGQGARQPQHF.

The rearrangement joins TRBV3-1 (or the pseudogene TRBV3-2) to TRBJ1-5, with 9 bases lining up with TRBD1. CDR1 is LGHDT, CDR2 YNNKEL, per germline (reference sequence). This CDR3 comprises 16 residues. The ends lost 1 base at V and 4 bases at J; junction bases unmatched: 5. The CDR3 DNA reads as TGTGCCAGCAGCCAAGTCTCCGGGACAGGGAATCAGCCCCAGCATTTT. The encoded protein is CASSQVSGTGNQPQHF.

V usage is TRBV5-1 and J usage is TRBJ1-2, with a possible D match to TRBD1 (6 bases). The V end was cut by 0 bases, the J end by 4 bases, with 13 bases between. There are 15 residues in the CDR3. CDR1 SGHRS and CDR2 YFSETQ come from the germline V gene. CDR3 nucleotide sequence: TGCGCCAGCAGCTTGGGGGGGGCAATGGCCTATGGCTACACCTTC. It codes for CASSLGGAMAYGYTF.

The chain recombines TRBV18 with TRBJ2-1, with 9 bases lining up with TRBD2. The length of the CDR3 is 19 residues. The J segment lost 0 bases and the V segment lost 0 bases, leaving 9 bases of the junction unmatched. CDR1 KGHSH and CDR2 LQKENI come from the germline V gene. The CDR3 here is CASSPPGAGGPSSYNEQFF. The CDR3 nucleotides read TGTGCCAGCTCACCACCAGGAGCGGGGGGCCCAAGCTCCTACAATGAGCAGTTCTTC.

J is TRBJ1-1 and V is TRBV5-1; D gene uncertain. There are 14 residues in the CDR3. Deletions cut 4 bases from V and 3 bases from J, with 13 bases between. Germline assignment: CDR1 SGHRS and CDR2 YFSETQ. The DNA of the CDR3 is TGCGCCAGCAGCCCAAACACCTGGGACACTGAAGCTTTCTTT. Its translation: CASSPNTWDTEAFF.

V usage is TRBV11-2 and J usage is TRBJ1-5; D gene uncertain. Germline-derived CDR1 and CDR2 are SGHAT and FQNNGV. V was trimmed by 1 base and J by 5 bases, leaving 18 bases between them. The CDR3 covers 17 residues. CDR3 amino acids: CASSLGEGGIYDQPQHF. The CDR3 DNA sequence: TGTGCCAGCAGCTTAGGGGAGGGCGGGATATACGATCAGCCCCAGCATTTT.